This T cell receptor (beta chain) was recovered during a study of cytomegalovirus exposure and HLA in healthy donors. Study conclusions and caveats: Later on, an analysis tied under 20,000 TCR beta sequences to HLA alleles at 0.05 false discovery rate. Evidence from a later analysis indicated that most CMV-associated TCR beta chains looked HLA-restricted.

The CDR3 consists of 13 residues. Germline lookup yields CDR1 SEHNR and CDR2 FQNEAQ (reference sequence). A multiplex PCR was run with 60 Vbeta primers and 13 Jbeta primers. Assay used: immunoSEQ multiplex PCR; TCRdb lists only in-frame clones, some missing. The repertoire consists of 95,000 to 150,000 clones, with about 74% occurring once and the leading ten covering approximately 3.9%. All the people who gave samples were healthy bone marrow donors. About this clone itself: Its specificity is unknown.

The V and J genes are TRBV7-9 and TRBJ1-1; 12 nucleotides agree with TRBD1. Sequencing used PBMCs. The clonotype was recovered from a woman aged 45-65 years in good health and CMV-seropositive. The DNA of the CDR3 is TGTGCTGGGGACAGGGGGCGCGGGACTGAAGCTTTCTTT. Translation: CAGDRGRGTEAFF.